This note documents a single TCR beta chain sequence. The sample comes from a study of blood T cell repertoires in COVID-19. Assay: immunoSEQ multiplex PCR; the TCRdb copy retains only in-frame clones and omits some. The data show approximately 230,000 clones, approximately 79% seen once. The ends lost 6 bases at V and 5 bases at J; junction bases unmatched: 5. CDR1 is MDHEN and CDR2 is SYDVKM in the germline V gene. This CDR3 region has 15 residues. The source is a woman aged 40 to 49 with active or convalescent COVID-19. V usage is TRBV28 and J usage is TRBJ2-5, with 14 bases that match TRBD2. The sample taken for sequencing was peripheral blood. The CDR3 loop reads CASRTSGGAGETQYF. The CDR3 bases are TGTGCCAGCAGGACTAGCGGGGGGGCCGGTGAGACCCAGTACTTC.